The 19 T cell receptor beta chains in this list originate from one sample, sequenced in a study of blood T cell repertoires in COVID-19. The assay was immunoSEQ multiplex PCR, and TCRdb's table has in-frame clones only and misses some. The repertoire has fewer than 500,000 clones, roughly 91% of them found once; the top ten carry over 4%. Sequencing was performed on peripheral blood. The receptors derive from a woman aged 30 to 39 with acute or convalescent COVID-19.

The rearrangement links TRBV9 to TRBJ1-6; D uncertain. V was cut by 4 bases and J by 2 bases, with 10 bases left in between. In germline, CDR1 is SGDLS, CDR2 YYNGEE. This CDR3 is built from 15 residues. The chain's CDR3 is CASSPTGTYNSPLHF. The CDR3 nucleotides read TGTGCCAGCAGCCCAACGGGGACCTATAATTCACCCCTCCACTTT.

The CDR3 sequence is CASSLLGTGSRPQHF. The CDR3 DNA sequence: TGTGCCAGCAGTTTATTGGGGACAGGGAGCCGGCCCCAGCATTTT. This rearrangement joins TRBV27 to TRBJ1-5; 9 bases match TRBD1. From germline, CDR1 is MNHEY and CDR2 SMNVEV (reference sequence). V was clipped by 1 base and J by 9 bases; unmatched bases: 7. CDR3 size: 15 residues.

The chain recombines TRBV7-6 with TRBJ1-3, with 8 bases matching TRBD1. The CDR3 consists of 14 residues. Germline CDR1 is SGHVS and CDR2 is FNYEAQ. V lost 5 bases, J lost 3 bases, and 3 bases stayed unmatched. The CDR3 protein is CASSLGQGGNTIYF. The CDR3 DNA follows: TGTGCCAGCAGCCTAGGACAGGGTGGAAACACCATATATTTT.

The rearrangement uses TRBV6-1 and TRBJ2-1; 10 positions match TRBD2. CDR1 is MNHNS and CDR2 is SASEGT in the germline V gene. The J segment lost 7 bases and the V segment lost 2 bases, leaving 8 bases of the junction unmatched. The CDR3 has 16 residues. The CDR3 DNA reads TGTGCCAGCAGTGAAATAAAGCGGGGGGGCTGGAATGAGCAGTTCTTC. This gives the protein CASSEIKRGGWNEQFF.

About this clone: Relative to the germline gene, one junction end is altered; a read error may explain this. This chain joins TRBV7-3 and TRBJ1-1, with D possibly TRBD1 on 5 matching bases. Germline loops: CDR1 SGHTA, CDR2 FQGTGA. This CDR3 comprises 13 residues. Here the CDR3 DNA reads TGCGACCCGCAGGGCATAGGGTACACTGAAGCTTTCTTT. Amino acids: CDPQGIGYTEAFF.

The chain couples TRBV7-6 to TRBJ2-5; 7 bases fit TRBD1. The germline CDR1 and CDR2 sequences are SGHVS and FNYEAQ. CDR3 length: 15 residues. J gave up 5 bases and V 5 bases, and 11 bases lay outside the gene matches. The CDR3 nucleotides are TGTGCCAGCAGCCCTAGACAGGGTTATTTGGAGACCCAGTACTTC. Amino acids: CASSPRQGYLETQYF.

The chain has TRBV5-4 and TRBJ2-3, with D perhaps matching TRBD2 (6 bases). This CDR3 contains 14 residues. CDR1 and CDR2 from the germline V gene are SGHNT and YYREEE (reference sequence). V shed 0 bases and J shed 5 bases, with 10 bases lying between them. The CDR3 spells CASSLVVSGDTQYF. In DNA, the CDR3 is TGTGCCAGCAGCTTGGTCGTTAGCGGAGATACGCAGTATTTT.

The genes are TRBV28 and TRBJ2-1; possibly TRBD2 for D (5 bases). The V and J ends lost 8 bases and 11 bases respectively, with 16 bases between them. The germline gives CDR1 MDHEN, CDR2 SYDVKM. The CDR3 extends over 12 amino acids. The CDR3, as DNA: TGTGCCAGCGGGCTCAACGGGGTTAAGCAGTTCTTC. It specifies CASGLNGVKQFF.

The sample holds one count of this clone. The CDR3 DNA reads TGTGCCAGCAGCTTGACTACGGGCGTGGAGACCCAGTACTTC. Its protein is CASSLTTGVETQYF. The J gene is TRBJ2-5, the V gene TRBV7-9, with D perhaps TRBD2 (5 bases). The germline V and J ends were trimmed by 3 bases and 5 bases, with 13 bases remaining between them. The length of the CDR3 is 14 residues. From germline, CDR1 is SEHNR and CDR2 FQNEAQ (reference sequence). The complete variable domain, with remaining parts taken from reference TRBV7-9 and TRBJ2-5, reads DTGVSQNPRHKITKRGQNVTFRCDPISEHNRLYWYRQTLGQGPEFLTYFQNEAQLEKSRLLSDRFSAERPKGSFSTLEIQRTEQGDSAMYLCASSLTTGVETQYFGPGTRLLVL.

The rearrangement joins TRBV15 to TRBJ2-3, with TRBD2 matching over 13 bases. Looked up from germline, CDR1 is LNHNV and CDR2 is YYDKDF (reference sequence). J lost 5 bases, V lost 2 bases, and 7 bases had no gene match. The CDR3 sequence is 17 residues long. CDR3 region: CATSRPRTSGGEDTQYF. DNA for the CDR3: TGTGCCACCAGCAGACCCCGGACTAGCGGGGGTGAAGATACGCAGTATTTT. Filled out from reference TRBV15 and TRBJ2-3, the complete variable domain reads DAMVIQNPRYQVTQFGKPVTLSCSQTLNHNVMYWYQQKSSQAPKLLFHYYDKDFNNEADTPDNFQSRRPNTSFCFLDIRSPGLGDTAMYLCATSRPRTSGGEDTQYFGPGTRLTVL.

This chain links TRBV3-1 (or the pseudogene TRBV3-2) with TRBJ2-7; 9 nucleotides agree with TRBD1. V lost 5 bases to trimming and J lost 5 bases; unmatched junction nucleotides: 10. The germline gives CDR1 LGHDT, CDR2 YNNKEL (reference sequence). The length of the CDR3 is 15 residues. CDR3 in amino acids: CASSSTGTGRNEQYF. DNA of the CDR3: TGTGCCAGCAGCTCCACCGGGACAGGGCGGAACGAGCAGTACTTC.

CDR3 loop: CASSLVVSGGADETQYF. The DNA of the CDR3 is TGCGCCAGCAGCTTGGTGGTTAGCGGGGGGGCAGATGAGACCCAGTACTTC. The J gene is TRBJ2-5, the V gene TRBV5-1; TRBD2 aligns across 11 bases. The germline gives CDR1 SGHRS, CDR2 YFSETQ. Trimming cost V 0 bases and J 5 bases; bases outside gene matches: 9. This CDR3 comprises 17 residues.

The chain carries TRBV4-1 and TRBJ2-5; possibly TRBD1 for D (5 bases). The CDR3 consists of 15 residues. Germline V CDR1 and CDR2: MGHRA, YSYEKL. The ends were cut back, 4 bases at V and 2 bases at J, with 14 bases in the middle. DNA for the CDR3: TGCGCCAGCAGCCGAAGTGCAGGGAAACAAGAGACCCAGTACTTC. Translation: CASSRSAGKQETQYF.

This clone was seen just once. The chain combines TRBV12-5 with TRBJ2-1, with D perhaps TRBD2 (6 bases). Deletions cut 0 bases from V and 9 bases from J, with 15 bases between. The CDR3 is 15 residues long. Germline assignment: CDR1 LGHNT and CDR2 FRNRAP. CDR3 DNA sequence: TGTGCTAGTGGTTTGGTACTGAACGGGGGTGGTGAGCAGTTCTTC. Protein: CASGLVLNGGGEQFF.

The V call is TRBV9, the J call TRBJ2-3, with 8 bases that match TRBD2. CDR1 is SGDLS, CDR2 YYNGEE, per germline. The CDR3 is 14 residues long. Trimming at V came to 2 bases and at J to 5 bases, leaving 4 bases not matched to a gene. The CDR3 nucleotides are TGTGCCAGCAGCGTTGGTAGCGGGGTAGATACGCAGTATTTT. As protein: CASSVGSGVDTQYF.

The chain uses TRBV4-1 and TRBJ2-3, with D maybe TRBD2 (6 bases). Germline CDR1 MGHRA, CDR2 YSYEKL. Trimming shortened V by 4 bases and J by 0 bases, and 8 bases separated the two germline ends. This CDR3 is built from 14 residues. Written as DNA, the CDR3 is TGCGCCAGCAGCCGGCGGGAAAGCACAGATACGCAGTATTTT. Translated, it gives CASSRRESTDTQYF.

V usage is TRBV19 and J usage is TRBJ1-2; D is unclear. The germline V gene encodes CDR1 LNHDA and CDR2 SQIVND (reference sequence). V was trimmed by 5 bases and J by 7 bases, leaving 14 bases between them. The CDR3 is 13 amino acids. As DNA, the CDR3 is TGTGCCAGTAGTGCCGCCTGGGAGGCTGGCTACACCTTC. It codes for CASSAAWEAGYTF. The variable domain in full, completed from reference TRBV19 and TRBJ1-2, reads DGGITQSPKYLFRKEGQNVTLSCEQNLNHDAMYWYRQDPGQGLRLIYYSQIVNDFQKGDIAEGYSVSREKKESFPLTVTSAQKNPTAFYLCASSAAWEAGYTFGSGTRLTVV.

The chain recombines TRBV19 with TRBJ2-3; TRBD2 matches 7 bases. The CDR3 is 14 residues long. The J segment lost 10 bases and the V segment lost 3 bases, leaving 10 bases of the junction unmatched. Looked up from germline, CDR1 is LNHDA and CDR2 is SQIVND (reference sequence). The CDR3 reads CASSISGGPGAQYF. DNA of the CDR3: TGTGCCAGTAGTATTTCGGGGGGTCCCGGTGCGCAGTATTTT. Full variable domain (outside the CDR3, taken from reference TRBV19 and TRBJ2-3): DGGITQSPKYLFRKEGQNVTLSCEQNLNHDAMYWYRQDPGQGLRLIYYSQIVNDFQKGDIAEGYSVSREKKESFPLTVTSAQKNPTAFYLCASSISGGPGAQYFGPGTRLTVL.

In its sample, this clone was seen a few times. CDR3: CASSHRTGETEAFF. Here the CDR3 DNA reads TGTGCCAGCAGCCACCGGACAGGAGAAACTGAAGCTTTCTTT. The chain employs TRBV3-1 (or the pseudogene TRBV3-2) and TRBJ1-1; 7 nucleotides agree with TRBD1. This CDR3 is built from 14 residues. With 3 bases clipped from V and 5 bases from J, the junction kept 6 bases outside the gene matches. From germline, CDR1 is LGHDT and CDR2 YNNKEL (reference sequence).